The present entry profiles one TCR beta chain with its context. A read error may be the cause here, since a much bigger clone is one base away. The identical CDR3 is also encoded by other nucleotide sequences in the sample. Authors' processing steps: Reference gene primer amplification gave nucleated cell count estimates. Profiled with immunoSEQ multiplex PCR; TCRdb holds only in-frame clones, not every one. Clone size and the V and J calls come from that table; the DNA yielded D and trimming. The sample lists some 130,000 clones, 55% to 75% seen once, with approximately 2% in the top ten. This entry comes from a study of blood T cell repertoires in COVID-19. Study-level background: Acute and convalescent COVID-19 specimens originated in the United States, Italy and Spain.

This TCR was recovered from a woman aged 70 to 79 with acute or convalescent COVID-19. The sequenced material came from peripheral blood.

This CDR3 is CATSDPGTANYGYTF. CDR3 DNA: TGTGCCACCAGTGATCCCGGGACAGCCAACTATGGCTACACCTTC. This rearrangement joins TRBV24-1 to TRBJ1-2, with 7 nucleotides matching TRBD1. V lost 3 bases and J lost 2; bases outside the gene matches: 5. The germline gives CDR1 KGHDR, CDR2 SFDVKD. The CDR3 is 15 amino acids.